A selection of T cell receptor beta chains follows, all from one sample in a study of response to subunit inactivated influenza vaccine. Each CDR3 protein is one row after TCRdb ran MiXCR on the RT-PCR reads. The data contain around 530,000 distinct CDR3 sequences, approximately 15% of them singletons. The material sequenced was CD4+ T cells sorted from PBMCs, taken 23 months after vaccination. Source of these receptors: a man aged 50 to 69 who received an inactivated influenza vaccine. Both conserved end residues are part of each CDR3. Fields, in order: V gene, D gene, J gene, CDR3 protein. The D gene is left open where the match is weak.

TRBV6-1	TRBD2	TRBJ2-1	CASSTGGGAYNEQFF
TRBV10-3	-	TRBJ2-5	CAIREPPHETQYF
TRBV25-1	-	TRBJ1-3	CASSGPKGQSSGNTIYF
TRBV20-1	TRBD2	TRBJ2-3	CSAEPPGLAGGFTDTQYF
TRBV13	-	TRBJ2-4	CASSFRAKNIQYF
TRBV20-1	TRBD2	TRBJ2-1	CSALLTSGVSSSYNEQFF
TRBV12-3/TRBV12-4	-	TRBJ1-1	CASSSPDEAFF
TRBV27	-	TRBJ1-4	CASRRRGNGDEKLFF
TRBV29-1	TRBD1	TRBJ2-7	CSVGRTGGSYEQYF
TRBV21-1	-	TRBJ2-5	CASKRTAEQETQYF
TRBV20-1	-	TRBJ2-1	CSATGYGLQSSYNEQFF
TRBV29-1	-	TRBJ2-3	CSVEDRMGQSTDTQYF
TRBV10-3	TRBD2	TRBJ2-1	CAISESGSLAGQFF
TRBV3-1	-	TRBJ2-2	CASSQPRDLGELFF
TRBV12-3/TRBV12-4	TRBD1	TRBJ1-5	CASTPQGPSNQPQHF
TRBV7-9	-	TRBJ1-5	CASSLGPWQPQHF